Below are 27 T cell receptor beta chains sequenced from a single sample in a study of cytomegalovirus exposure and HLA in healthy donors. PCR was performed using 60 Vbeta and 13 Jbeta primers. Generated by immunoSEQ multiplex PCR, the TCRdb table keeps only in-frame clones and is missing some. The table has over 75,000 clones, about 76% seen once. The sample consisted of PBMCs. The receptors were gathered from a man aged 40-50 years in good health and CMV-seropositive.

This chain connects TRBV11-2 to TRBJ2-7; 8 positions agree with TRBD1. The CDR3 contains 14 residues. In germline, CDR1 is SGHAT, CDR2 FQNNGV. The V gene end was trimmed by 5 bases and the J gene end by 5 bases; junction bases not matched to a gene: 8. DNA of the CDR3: TGTGCCAGCAGCAAGACAGGGGCGAGGAACGAGCAGTACTTC. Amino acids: CASSKTGARNEQYF.

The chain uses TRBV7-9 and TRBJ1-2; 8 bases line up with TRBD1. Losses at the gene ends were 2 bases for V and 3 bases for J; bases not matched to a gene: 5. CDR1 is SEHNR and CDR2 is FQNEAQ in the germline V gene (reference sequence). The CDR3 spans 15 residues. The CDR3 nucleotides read TGTGCCAGCAGCTTACAGGGGGCATGGGACTATGGCTACACCTTC. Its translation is CASSLQGAWDYGYTF.

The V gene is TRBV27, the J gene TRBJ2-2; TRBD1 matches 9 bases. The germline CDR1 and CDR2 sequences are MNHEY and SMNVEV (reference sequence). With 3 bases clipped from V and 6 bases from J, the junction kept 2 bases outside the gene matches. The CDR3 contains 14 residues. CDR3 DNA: TGTGCCAGCAGTTTGGACAGGGGTTCCGGGGAGCTGTTTTTT. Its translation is CASSLDRGSGELFF.

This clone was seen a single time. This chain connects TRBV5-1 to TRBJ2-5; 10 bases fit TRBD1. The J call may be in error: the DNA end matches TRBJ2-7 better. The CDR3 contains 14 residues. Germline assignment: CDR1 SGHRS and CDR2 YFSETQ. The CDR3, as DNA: TGCGCCAGCAGCTTGGACCGGGACAGGGGCGAGCAGTACTTC. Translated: CASSLDRDRGEQYF.

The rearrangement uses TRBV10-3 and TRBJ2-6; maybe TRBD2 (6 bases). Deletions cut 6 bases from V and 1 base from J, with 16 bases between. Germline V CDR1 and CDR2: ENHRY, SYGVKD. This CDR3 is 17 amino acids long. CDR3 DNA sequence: TGTGCCATCAGATCCTCCCGGGAGCGATCTGGGGCCAACGTCCTGACTTTC. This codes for CAIRSSRERSGANVLTF.

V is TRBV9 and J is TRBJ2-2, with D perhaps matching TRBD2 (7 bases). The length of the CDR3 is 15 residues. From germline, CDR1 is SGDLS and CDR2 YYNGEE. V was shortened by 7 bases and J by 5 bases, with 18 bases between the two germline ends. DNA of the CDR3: TGTGCCAGCGGGGGGGGCGCGGTCTTGACCGGGGAGCTGTTTTTT. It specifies CASGGGAVLTGELFF. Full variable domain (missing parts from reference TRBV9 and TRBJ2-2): DSGVTQTPKHLITATGQRVTLRCSPRSGDLSVYWYQQSLDQGLQFLIQYYNGEERAKGNILERFSAQQFPDLHSELNLSSLELGDSALYFCASGGGAVLTGELFFGEGSRLTVL.

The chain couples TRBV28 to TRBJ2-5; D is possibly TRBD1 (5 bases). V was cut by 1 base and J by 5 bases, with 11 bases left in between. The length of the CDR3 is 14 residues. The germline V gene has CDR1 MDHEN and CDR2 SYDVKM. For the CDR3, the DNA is TGTGCCAGCAGTTTATCAGGGTTGAGGGAGACCCAGTACTTC. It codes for CASSLSGLRETQYF. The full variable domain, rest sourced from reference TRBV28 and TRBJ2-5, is DVKVTQSSRYLVKRTGEKVFLECVQDMDHENMFWYRQDPGLGLRLIYFSYDVKMKEKGDIPEGYSVSREKKERFSLILESASTNQTSMYLCASSLSGLRETQYFGPGTRLLVL.

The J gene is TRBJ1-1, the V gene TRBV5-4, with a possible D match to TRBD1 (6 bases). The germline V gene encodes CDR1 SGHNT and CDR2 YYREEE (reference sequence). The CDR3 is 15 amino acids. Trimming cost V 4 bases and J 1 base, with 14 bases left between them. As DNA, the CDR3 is TGTGCCAGCAGCCCGCCGACAGGCGGGAACACTGAAGCTTTCTTT. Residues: CASSPPTGGNTEAFF.

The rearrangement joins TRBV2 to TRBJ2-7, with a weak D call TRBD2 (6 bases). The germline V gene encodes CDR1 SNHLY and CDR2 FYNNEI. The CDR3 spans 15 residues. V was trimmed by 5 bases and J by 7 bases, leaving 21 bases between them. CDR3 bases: TGTGCCAGCAGTAAGCCTGAGACTAGTTCAAGTGAGCAGTACTTC. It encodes CASSKPETSSSEQYF.

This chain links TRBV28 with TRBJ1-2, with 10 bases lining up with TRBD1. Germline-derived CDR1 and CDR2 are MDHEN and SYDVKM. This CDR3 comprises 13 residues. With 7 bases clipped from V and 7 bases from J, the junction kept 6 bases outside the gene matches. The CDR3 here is CASIPGQGLGYTF. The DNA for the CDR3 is TGTGCCAGCATTCCGGGACAGGGGCTTGGCTACACCTTC.

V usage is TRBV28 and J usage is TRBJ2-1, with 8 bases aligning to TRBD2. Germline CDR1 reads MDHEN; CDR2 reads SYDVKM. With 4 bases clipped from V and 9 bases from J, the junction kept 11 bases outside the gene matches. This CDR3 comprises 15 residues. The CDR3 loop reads CASSSGGLVTAEQFF. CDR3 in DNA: TGTGCCAGCAGTTCGGGGGGACTAGTGACGGCTGAGCAGTTCTTC.

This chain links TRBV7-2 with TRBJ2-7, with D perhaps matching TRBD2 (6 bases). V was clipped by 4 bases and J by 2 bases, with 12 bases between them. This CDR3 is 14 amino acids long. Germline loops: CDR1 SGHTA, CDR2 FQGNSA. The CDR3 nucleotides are TGTGCCAGCAGCTCCCTGGGGGGTCCCTACGAGCAGTACTTC. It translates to CASSSLGGPYEQYF.

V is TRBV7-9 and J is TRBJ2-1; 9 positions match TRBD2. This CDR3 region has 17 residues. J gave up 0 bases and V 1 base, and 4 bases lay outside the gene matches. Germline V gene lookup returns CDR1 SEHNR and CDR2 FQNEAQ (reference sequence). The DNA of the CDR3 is TGTGCCAGCAGCTTAGTGCTAGCGGGGAGCTCCTACAATGAGCAGTTCTTC. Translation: CASSLVLAGSSYNEQFF.

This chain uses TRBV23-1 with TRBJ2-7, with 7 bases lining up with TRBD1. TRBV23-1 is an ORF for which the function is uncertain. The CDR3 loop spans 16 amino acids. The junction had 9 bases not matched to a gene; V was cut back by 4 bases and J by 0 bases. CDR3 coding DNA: TGCGCCAGCAGTCCCTCCAGAGGGGGCACCTCCTACGAGCAGTACTTC. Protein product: CASSPSRGGTSYEQYF.

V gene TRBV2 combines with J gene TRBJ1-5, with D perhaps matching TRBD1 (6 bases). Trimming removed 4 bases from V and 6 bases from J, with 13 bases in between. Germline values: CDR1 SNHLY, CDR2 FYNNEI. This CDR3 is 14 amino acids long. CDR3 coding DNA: TGTGCCAGCAGTGGAGGGGGGGGGAGTCAGCCCCAGCATTTT. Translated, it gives CASSGGGGSQPQHF.

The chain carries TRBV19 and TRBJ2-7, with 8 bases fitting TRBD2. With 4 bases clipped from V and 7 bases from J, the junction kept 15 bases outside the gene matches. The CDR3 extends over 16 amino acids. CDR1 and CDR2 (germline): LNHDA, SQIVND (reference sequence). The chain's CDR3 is CASSSPGGEGRREQYF. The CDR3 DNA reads TGTGCCAGTAGTAGCCCCGGGGGGGAGGGCCGCCGGGAGCAGTACTTC. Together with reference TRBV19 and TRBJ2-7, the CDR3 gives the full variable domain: DGGITQSPKYLFRKEGQNVTLSCEQNLNHDAMYWYRQDPGQGLRLIYYSQIVNDFQKGDIAEGYSVSREKKESFPLTVTSAQKNPTAFYLCASSSPGGEGRREQYFGPGTRLTVT.

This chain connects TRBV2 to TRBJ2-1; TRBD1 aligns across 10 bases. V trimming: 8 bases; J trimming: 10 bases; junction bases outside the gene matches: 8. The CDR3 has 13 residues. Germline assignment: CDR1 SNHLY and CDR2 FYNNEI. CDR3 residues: CASGRQGASEQFF. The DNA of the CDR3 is TGTGCCAGCGGTAGACAGGGGGCGAGCGAGCAGTTCTTC.

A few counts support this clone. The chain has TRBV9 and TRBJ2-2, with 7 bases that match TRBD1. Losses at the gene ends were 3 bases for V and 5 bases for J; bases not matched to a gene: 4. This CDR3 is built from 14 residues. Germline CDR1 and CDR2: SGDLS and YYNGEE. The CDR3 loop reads CASSGTGGTGELFF. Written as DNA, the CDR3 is TGTGCCAGCAGCGGGACAGGCGGTACCGGGGAGCTGTTTTTT.

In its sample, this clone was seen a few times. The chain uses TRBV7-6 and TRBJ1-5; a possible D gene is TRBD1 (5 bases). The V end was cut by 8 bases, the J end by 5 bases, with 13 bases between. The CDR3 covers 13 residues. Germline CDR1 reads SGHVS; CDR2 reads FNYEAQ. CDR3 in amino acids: CASGPRGDQPQHF. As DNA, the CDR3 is TGTGCCAGCGGCCCCCGGGGGGATCAGCCCCAGCATTTT.

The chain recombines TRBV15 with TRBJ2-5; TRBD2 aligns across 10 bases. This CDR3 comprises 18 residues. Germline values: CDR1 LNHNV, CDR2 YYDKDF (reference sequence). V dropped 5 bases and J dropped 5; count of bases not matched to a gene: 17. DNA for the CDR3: TGTGCCACCAGCCCGAGGGGAGCTCTAGCGGGAGTGCGGGAGACCCAGTACTTC. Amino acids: CATSPRGALAGVRETQYF.

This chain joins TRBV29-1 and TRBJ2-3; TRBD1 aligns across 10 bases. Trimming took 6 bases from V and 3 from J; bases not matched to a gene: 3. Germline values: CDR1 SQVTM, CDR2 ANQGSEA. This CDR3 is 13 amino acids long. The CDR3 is CSVPDRGTDTQYF. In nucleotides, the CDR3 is TGCAGCGTCCCGGACAGGGGGACAGATACGCAGTATTTT.

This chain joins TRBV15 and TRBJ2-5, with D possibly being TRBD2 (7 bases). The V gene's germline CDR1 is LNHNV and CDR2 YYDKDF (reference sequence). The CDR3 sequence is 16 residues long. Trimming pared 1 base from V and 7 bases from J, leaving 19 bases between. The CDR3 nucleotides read TGTGCCACCAGCAGAGGAGGTGGGGGGGCCTTTGCGACCCAGTACTTC. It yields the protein CATSRGGGGAFATQYF.

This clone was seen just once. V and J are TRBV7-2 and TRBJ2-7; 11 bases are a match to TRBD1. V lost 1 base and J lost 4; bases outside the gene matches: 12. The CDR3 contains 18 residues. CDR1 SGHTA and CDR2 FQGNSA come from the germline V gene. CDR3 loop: CASSLGWALGQGAYEQYF. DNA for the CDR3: TGTGCCAGCAGCTTAGGCTGGGCCCTAGGACAGGGGGCGTACGAGCAGTACTTC.

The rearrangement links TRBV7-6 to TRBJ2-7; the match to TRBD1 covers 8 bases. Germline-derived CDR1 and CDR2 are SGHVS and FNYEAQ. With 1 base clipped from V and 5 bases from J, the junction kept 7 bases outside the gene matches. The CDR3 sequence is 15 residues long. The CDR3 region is CASSLVQGASHEQYF. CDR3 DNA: TGTGCCAGCAGCTTAGTGCAGGGGGCGTCCCACGAGCAGTACTTC. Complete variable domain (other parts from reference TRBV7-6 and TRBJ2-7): GAGVSQSPRYKVTKRGQDVALRCDPISGHVSLYWYRQALGQGPEFLTYFNYEAQQDKSGLPNDRFSAERPEGSISTLTIQRTEQRDSAMYRCASSLVQGASHEQYFGPGTRLTVT.

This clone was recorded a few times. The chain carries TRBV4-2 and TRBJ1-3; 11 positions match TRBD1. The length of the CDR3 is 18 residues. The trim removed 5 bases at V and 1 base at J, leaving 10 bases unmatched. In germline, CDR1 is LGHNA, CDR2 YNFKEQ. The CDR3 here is CASSNRGTGGISGNTIYF. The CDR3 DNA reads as TGTGCCAGCAGCAATCGAGGGACAGGGGGAATTTCTGGAAACACCATATATTTT.

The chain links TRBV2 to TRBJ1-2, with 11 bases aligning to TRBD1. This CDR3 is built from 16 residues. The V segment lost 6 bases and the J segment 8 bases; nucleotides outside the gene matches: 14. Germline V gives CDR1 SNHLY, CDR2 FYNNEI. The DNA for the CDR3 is TGTGCCAGCAGCAGGGCGAGGACAGGGGGCCTGAGCGGCTACACCTTC. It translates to CASSRARTGGLSGYTF.

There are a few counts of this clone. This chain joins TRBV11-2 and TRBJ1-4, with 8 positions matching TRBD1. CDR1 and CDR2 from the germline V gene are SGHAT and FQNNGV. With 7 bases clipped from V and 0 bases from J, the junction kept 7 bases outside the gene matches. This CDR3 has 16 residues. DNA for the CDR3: TGTGCCAGCACCGACAGGGGAGATGCAACTAATGAAAAACTGTTTTTT. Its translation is CASTDRGDATNEKLFF.